This paragraph covers one TCR beta chain sequence. The CDR3 totals 14 residues. Trimming removed 0 bases at V and 6 bases at J, with 12 bases between. CDR1 is MNHEY, CDR2 SVGAGI, per germline. TCRdb ran MiXCR on the RT-PCR reads and lists one entry per CDR3 protein. The sample has 550,000 to 750,000 distinct CDR3 sequences; around 14% are singletons. The receptor was isolated from a female donor in good health, serving as a healthy control. V and J are TRBV6-5 and TRBJ2-7; D is undetermined. Source material: memory CD4+ T cells from blood. This CDR3 is CASSYSSHTAEQYF. The CDR3 nucleotides are TGTGCCAGCAGTTACTCTTCTCATACGGCCGAGCAGTACTTC.